The T cell receptor (beta chain) described here comes from a study of blood T cells in healthy people across ages (dated by TCRdb to 2015 to 2017). Regarding the research as a whole: In model experiments, template switching captured about one uniquely barcoded TCR beta cDNA molecule for every two T cells. To track age-related changes in TCR beta repertoire diversity, the study relied on deep sequencing normalized with unique cDNA molecular identifiers. Donors were grouped into four age groups: young (average approximately 15 years), middle-aged (roughly 38), aged (around 60) and long-lived (about 89). To avoid experimental bias, donors of different ages were spread randomly across the sequencing lanes. The study analyzed two additional independent replicas of 1 million unique cDNA reads from the same blood draw for two donors, one aged 18 to 29 and one aged 80 or older.

Systemically healthy Caucasian individuals from Russia, 35 to 40 in total and aged about 6 to 100 years, were included as donors. Approximately 9.3 milliliters of peripheral blood were drawn from each donor into EDTA-treated Vacutainer tubes. Ficoll-Paque density-gradient centrifugation was used to isolate PBMCs, with at least 6.5 million per sample. Total RNA, at least 6 micrograms per sample, was extracted from PBMCs with Trizol reagent. Naive CD45RAhigh/CD27high T cell percentages were measured by flow cytometry on a PBMC aliquot from every donor. Results and caveats for the whole study, not just this receptor: The CMV infection status of donors was not known, potentially confounding age-related changes in expanded clonotypes. Total diversity estimates from one million sequenced T cells were considered lower bounds and underestimates. Compared with the aged group, the long-lived group had more naive CD4+ T cells, fewer expanded clones and increased TCR diversity, a pattern suggesting age selection. Observed TCR beta diversity per million T cells fell roughly linearly with age, and a significant reduction was already apparent by age roughly 40. Conclusive comparison of naive and antigen-experienced compartments was prevented by the profiling of bulk unsorted PBMCs. The percentage of naive T cells measured by flow cytometry correlated strongly with observed TCR beta diversity.

The CDR3 measures 15 amino acids from cysteine to phenylalanine. Just the 45-base CDR3 DNA is kept, in frame starting at base 1. CDR1 is given as MGHRA and CDR2 as YSYEKL, both from the germline V gene. Libraries were constructed by 5' RACE. This sample was sequenced with an Illumina HiSeq 2500. The second PCR ran for roughly 7 to 12 cycles and used a J-beta primer mix along with a sample-barcoded 5' primer. Each TCR beta cDNA molecule received a unique molecular identifier from a template-switch 5' adaptor carrying 12 random nucleotides. Each sample yielded at least 3 million CDR3-containing paired-end reads. First-strand cDNA synthesis was performed from all RNA using the Mint cDNA synthesis kit, with priming by a TRBC-specific oligonucleotide. After uracil-DNA glycosylase treatment, a first 18-cycle PCR used universal primers M1SS and BC2_uni_R on all cDNA. Concerning the study's data processing: Normalization of each sample was performed by random selection of 1 million high-quality reads, each carrying a distinct molecular identifier. Reads with shared molecular identifiers were discarded instead of being binned into consensus sequences. MiTCR, set to a Q25 quality threshold and the strictest error-elimination algorithm, was used for CDR3 identification, clonotype clustering and error correction. A nonparametric unseen species model using Euler transformation provided a lower-bound estimate of total TCR beta diversity. TCRdb ran its own pipeline on the public reads, namely fastp trimming at Q25 and MiXCR clone calling, and kept in-frame beta chains. One record per CDR3 amino acid sequence lists the most common genes and DNA. The V and J calls come from TCRdb's annotation, not from the publication. The sample profile shows more than 1.4 million distinct CDR3 sequences; around 39% of them were found once. The top ten clonotypes cover 7% to 9.5% of the sample.

As to this clonotype: The antigen this receptor binds is unknown. The sample holds no much larger clone one base away, and base qualities are not on file.

Recombination linked TRBV4-1 to TRBJ2-4; no confident D gene assignment can be made. The DNA matches TRBJ2-7 better at its end, which makes the J call doubtful. The sequence derives from a woman aged 18-35 years in good health. The sample taken for sequencing was blood. The nucleotide sequence is given as TGCGCCAGCAGCCAAGAACCCCTCTCCAGGAGCGAGCAGTACTTC. This codes for CASSQEPLSRSEQYF.